This paragraph covers one TCR beta chain sequence. Its target is unknown. This entry comes from a study of cytomegalovirus exposure and HLA in healthy donors. Study results and caveats: Most of the TCR beta V segments (in an earlier analysis) were productive either about 87% or about 30% of the time.

PCR used 60 Vbeta primers and 13 Jbeta primers. Assay used: immunoSEQ multiplex PCR; TCRdb lists only in-frame clones, some missing. The data show under 200,000 clones, around 88% seen once. Input material: PBMCs. The clonotype was recovered from a middle-aged man in good health and CMV-seropositive.

The CDR3, as DNA: TGCAGCGGTGCGGGGGGCTCCTACAATGAGCAGTTCTTC. Protein: CSGAGGSYNEQFF. This chain links TRBV29-1 with TRBJ2-1; 8 bases are a match to TRBD2. Germline V gene lookup returns CDR1 SQVTM and CDR2 ANQGSEA. Losses at the gene ends were 7 bases for V and 0 bases for J; bases not matched to a gene: 2. The CDR3 is 13 amino acids.